These 11 T cell receptor beta chains originate from one sample sequenced in a study of T cells in Graves' hyperthyroidism and ophthalmopathy. RNA transcripts yielded amplified TCR beta CDR3 regions. The HTBI primer set was used in a first-round RT-PCR of the TCR CDR3. TCRdb re-called the multiplex PCR reads with MiXCR, one entry per CDR3 protein. The sample includes roughly 500,000 distinct CDR3 sequences, over 11% of them seen just once. Material for sequencing was blood. These receptors were obtained from a woman aged 25 to 45 with Graves' hyperthyroidism that later progressed to Graves' ophthalmopathy.

This clonotype appeared many times. The CDR3 region is CASSTGTRNQPQHF. In DNA, the CDR3 is TGTGCCAGCAGTACCGGGACAAGGAATCAGCCCCAGCATTTT. The chain joins TRBV12-3 or TRBV12-4 to TRBJ1-5; D might be TRBD1 (6 bases). The CDR3 is 14 amino acids. V was shortened by 5 bases and J by 4 bases, with 12 bases between the two germline ends.

V gene TRBV5-4 combines with J gene TRBJ2-1; 10 bases line up with TRBD2. The J segment lost 10 bases and the V segment lost 4 bases, leaving 14 bases of the junction unmatched. From germline, CDR1 is SGHNT and CDR2 YYREEE (reference sequence). The CDR3 is 16 residues long. The CDR3 nucleotides are TGTGCCAGCAGCGTGAAAACTAGCGGGACACTAGGGGAGCAGTTCTTC. Translation: CASSVKTSGTLGEQFF.

Concerning this clonotype: This could be a read error, since a much larger clone is one nucleotide away. The CDR3 DNA sequence: TGTGCCAGTAGTCCCCGTCTAAGTGCGGGAACAAACACCGGGAAGCTGTTTTTT. It yields the protein CASSPRLSAGTNTGKLFF. This chain joins TRBV19 and TRBJ2-2, with D possibly TRBD2 on 6 matching bases. The germline gives CDR1 LNHDA, CDR2 SQIVND (reference sequence). This CDR3 region has 18 residues.

This clonotype was counted many times. The CDR3 spells CASSPGIQWYGYTF. The CDR3 DNA reads as TGTGCCAGCAGCCCAGGTATCCAGTGGTATGGCTACACCTTC. J is TRBJ1-2 and V is TRBV28; D is uncertain. V was trimmed by 6 bases and J by 5 bases, leaving 16 bases between them. This CDR3 is built from 14 residues. Looked up from germline, CDR1 is MDHEN and CDR2 is SYDVKM.

In this sample, this clonotype turned up many times. The chain employs TRBV6-1 and TRBJ2-1, with 11 bases aligning to TRBD2. The junction had 12 bases not matched to a gene; V was cut back by 6 bases and J by 8 bases. Looked up from germline, CDR1 is MNHNS and CDR2 is SASEGT. The CDR3 is 16 amino acids. CDR3 residues: CASRIFSGRAEDEQFF. CDR3 sequence (DNA): TGTGCCAGCAGGATCTTTAGCGGGAGGGCCGAAGATGAGCAGTTCTTC.

This clonotype has ten or more counts. The chain links TRBV24-1 to TRBJ2-4, with TRBD1 matching 9 bases. Germline values: CDR1 KGHDR, CDR2 SFDVKD. The CDR3 has 16 amino acids. Trimming took 4 bases from V and 4 from J; bases not matched to a gene: 7. Here the CDR3 reads CATSEGGGTGKNIQYF. CDR3 sequence (DNA): TGTGCCACCAGTGAGGGGGGAGGGACAGGGAAAAACATTCAGTACTTC.

This clonotype has a count of ten or more. The chain recombines TRBV11-2 with TRBJ2-3, with 7 bases that match TRBD1. Germline values: CDR1 SGHAT, CDR2 FQNNGV. V trimming: 0 bases; J trimming: 4 bases; junction bases outside the gene matches: 4. The CDR3 contains 15 residues. The CDR3 nucleotides are TGTGCCAGCAGCTTAGATCGTCAGGGGGCAGATACGCAGTATTTT. Its translation: CASSLDRQGADTQYF.

This clonotype has a handful of counts. The DNA for the CDR3 is TGTGCCTGCTCCCTATCCGGCCCAGACACCCGTGAGCAGTTCTTC. This encodes CACSLSGPDTREQFF. The rearrangement joins TRBV6-2 or TRBV6-3 to TRBJ2-1; no firm D call. CDR3 length: 15 amino acids. Germline V gene data show CDR1 as MNHEY and CDR2 as SVGEGT. Trimming pared 11 bases from V and 9 bases from J, leaving 26 bases between.

This clonotype was counted at least ten times. The chain recombines TRBV6-2 or TRBV6-3 with TRBJ2-1; 7 bases line up with TRBD2. V was clipped by 10 bases and J by 8 bases; unmatched bases: 23. Germline V gene sequence: CDR1 MNHEY, CDR2 SVGEGT. The CDR3 loop spans 17 amino acids. CDR3 bases: TGTGCCACCCGGGGGACCTTGCGGGAGTTCCCACAGGATGAGCAGTTCTTC. This encodes CATRGTLREFPQDEQFF.

This clonotype was seen ten or more times. The chain couples TRBV20-1 to TRBJ2-1, with D perhaps matching TRBD2 (6 bases). This CDR3 is 12 amino acids long. Germline lookup yields CDR1 DFQATT and CDR2 SNEGSKA (reference sequence). With 0 bases removed from V and 10 bases from J, the gap between germline ends came to 10 bases. This chain's CDR3 is CSARDWGREQFF. CDR3 sequence (DNA): TGCAGTGCTAGAGATTGGGGGAGGGAGCAGTTCTTC.

This clonotype occurred many times. The rearrangement uses TRBV7-2 and TRBJ1-1; D might be TRBD1 (6 bases). The germline CDR1 and CDR2 sequences are SGHTA and FQGNSA. Between the trimmed V and J ends, which lost 5 bases and 0 bases, there was a span of 10 bases. The CDR3 contains 14 residues. The CDR3 region is CASSGQGLNTEAFF. CDR3 DNA sequence: TGTGCCAGCAGCGGGCAGGGGTTGAACACTGAAGCTTTCTTT.